One and the same sample provided the 21 T cell receptor beta chains below, sequenced in a study of cytomegalovirus exposure and HLA in healthy donors. The PCR contained 60 Vbeta and 13 Jbeta primers. Sequencing was performed with immunoSEQ multiplex PCR; in TCRdb, only in-frame clones are kept and a portion is missing. In the table there are under 200,000 clones, 80% of which are singletons. The sample consisted of PBMCs. The receptors shown here come from a man aged 18-30 years in good health and CMV-seropositive.

The chain uses TRBV11-2 and TRBJ2-7; D perhaps matches TRBD1 (5 bases). The CDR3 is 15 amino acids. Per germline, CDR1 SGHAT and CDR2 FQNNGV. The V end lost 5 bases, the J end lost 6 bases, and 20 bases lay between the germline ends. CDR3: CASSILGSGYREQYF. The CDR3 DNA follows: TGTGCCAGCAGCATCCTAGGGTCAGGGTACCGCGAGCAGTACTTC.

The chain joins TRBV6-5 to TRBJ2-5; 10 nucleotides align to TRBD1. V lost 2 bases to trimming and J lost 5 bases; unmatched junction nucleotides: 8. This CDR3 region has 16 residues. Germline V CDR1 and CDR2: MNHEY, SVGAGI. DNA for the CDR3: TGTGCCAGCAGTTACGGGGTGACAGGGGGCTGGGAGACCCAGTACTTC. Its translation is CASSYGVTGGWETQYF.

This clone has a handful of counts. The CDR3 here is CASSIVLTPRTGELFF. CDR3 DNA sequence: TGTGCCAGTAGTATAGTCCTAACCCCGCGGACCGGGGAGCTGTTTTTT. The rearrangement links TRBV19 to TRBJ2-2; D gene uncertain. Germline-derived CDR1 and CDR2 are LNHDA and SQIVND (reference sequence). V shed 1 base and J shed 5 bases, with 14 bases lying between them. This CDR3 contains 16 residues.

This clone was seen just once. The chain joins TRBV13 to TRBJ1-2, with 10 bases matching TRBD1. The CDR3 runs to 16 residues. Losses at the gene ends were 4 bases for V and 3 bases for J; bases not matched to a gene: 8. Germline lookup yields CDR1 PRHDT and CDR2 FYEKMQ (reference sequence). The CDR3 loop is CASSSNTGTGDYGYTF. The CDR3 DNA is TGTGCCAGCAGCTCAAACACCGGGACAGGGGACTATGGCTACACCTTC.

This clone was seen only a few times. V gene TRBV19 combines with J gene TRBJ1-2, with 9 nucleotides matching TRBD1. CDR1 is LNHDA and CDR2 is SQIVND in the germline V gene (reference sequence). This CDR3 contains 15 residues. J was trimmed by 0 bases and V by 5 bases; bases with no gene match: 4. The CDR3 DNA reads TGTGCCAGTAGTCCTGGGACAGGGACTAACTATGGCTACACCTTC. Translation gives CASSPGTGTNYGYTF.

This clone was counted a few times. The genes are TRBV29-1 and TRBJ2-2, with D maybe TRBD1 (6 bases). The CDR3 is 12 residues long. V gave up 7 bases and J gave up 3 bases, with 9 bases separating them. The germline CDR1 and CDR2 sequences are SQVTM and ANQGSEA. CDR3 protein: CSGGQYTGELFF. The DNA for the CDR3 is TGCAGCGGGGGGCAGTACACCGGGGAGCTGTTTTTT.

J is TRBJ1-2 and V is TRBV7-8; 8 nucleotides agree with TRBD1. The trim removed 5 bases at V and 6 bases at J, leaving 14 bases unmatched. The CDR3 loop spans 16 amino acids. CDR1 is SGHVS, CDR2 FQNEAQ, per germline. In DNA, the CDR3 is TGTGCCAGCAGCGACGGACAGGGAGTTTGGGAGGATGGCTACACCTTC. It codes for CASSDGQGVWEDGYTF.

The J gene is TRBJ1-4, the V gene TRBV4-3; TRBD1 matches at 7 bases. The CDR3 is 17 residues long. V was clipped by 3 bases and J by 0 bases; unmatched bases: 7. Germline V lookup: CDR1 LGHNA, CDR2 YSLEER. The CDR3 sequence: CASSHEGQLATNEKLFF. CDR3 bases: TGCGCCAGCAGCCACGAGGGACAGCTTGCAACTAATGAAAAACTGTTTTTT.

The chain joins TRBV7-2 to TRBJ2-5; D remains ambiguous. CDR1 is SGHTA and CDR2 is FQGNSA in the germline V gene. V shed 1 base and J shed 3 bases, with 12 bases lying between them. This CDR3 contains 15 residues. The CDR3 protein is CASSLVSTAEETQYF. The CDR3 nucleotides are TGTGCCAGCAGCTTAGTATCCACAGCCGAAGAGACCCAGTACTTC.

This rearrangement joins TRBV7-8 to TRBJ2-7; 7 bases are shared with TRBD2. The CDR3 runs to 15 residues. From germline, CDR1 is SGHVS and CDR2 FQNEAQ. With 0 bases clipped from V and 6 bases from J, the junction kept 8 bases outside the gene matches. Here the CDR3 reads CASSLAGLADREQYF. CDR3 DNA: TGTGCCAGCAGCTTAGCGGGGCTAGCGGATCGCGAGCAGTACTTC.

The chain has TRBV7-2 and TRBJ2-5; 16 bases fit TRBD2. The germline V gene encodes CDR1 SGHTA and CDR2 FQGNSA. V was clipped by 0 bases and J by 3 bases; unmatched bases: 16. CDR3 length: 22 amino acids. The CDR3 nucleotides read TGTGCCAGCAGCTTAGCCGGGACTAGCGGGAGGGTACTCTTGATCCCCAAAGAGACCCAGTACTTC. Amino acid sequence: CASSLAGTSGRVLLIPKETQYF.

The rearrangement uses TRBV15 and TRBJ2-1; 10 positions agree with TRBD2. The CDR3 has 18 amino acids. The V segment lost 4 bases and the J segment 4 bases; nucleotides outside the gene matches: 13. Germline V CDR1 and CDR2: LNHNV, YYDKDF (reference sequence). The CDR3 here is CATSIIRLAGVIYNEQFF. CDR3 nucleotide sequence: TGTGCCACCAGCATCATCCGTCTAGCGGGAGTGATATACAATGAGCAGTTCTTC.

The genes are TRBV4-2 and TRBJ2-1; weak D call: TRBD2 (5 bases). CDR3 size: 15 residues. Trimming pared 5 bases from V and 0 bases from J, leaving 11 bases between. Germline V lookup: CDR1 LGHNA, CDR2 YNFKEQ. The CDR3 DNA reads TGTGCCAGCAGCGCTACGGGATCCTCCTACAATGAGCAGTTCTTC. This gives the protein CASSATGSSYNEQFF.

The V and J genes are TRBV7-2 and TRBJ1-5; 10 bases line up with TRBD1. Germline V gene lookup returns CDR1 SGHTA and CDR2 FQGNSA. The CDR3 has 17 amino acids. Trimming cost V 5 bases and J 0 bases; bases outside gene matches: 7. The CDR3 loop is CASSPTGGLDSNQPQHF. Here the CDR3 DNA reads TGTGCCAGCAGCCCGACAGGGGGCCTAGATAGCAATCAGCCCCAGCATTTT. Variable domain in full (rest from reference TRBV7-2 and TRBJ1-5): GAGVSQSPSNKVTEKGKDVELRCDPISGHTALYWYRQSLGQGLEFLIYFQGNSAPDKSGLPSDRFSAERTGGSVSTLTIQRTQQEDSAVYLCASSPTGGLDSNQPQHFGDGTRLSIL.

The sample holds a few counts of this clone. The V and J genes are TRBV27 and TRBJ2-7; perhaps TRBD2 as D (7 bases). Between the trimmed V and J ends, which lost 7 bases and 5 bases, there was a span of 21 bases. Germline V CDR1 and CDR2: MNHEY, SMNVEV (reference sequence). The CDR3 covers 15 residues. CDR3 sequence (DNA): TGTGCCAGCAAAGTGAGGGGGGGGAGGAAACACGAGCAGTACTTC. Encoded protein: CASKVRGGRKHEQYF.

The CDR3 sequence is CSAFSTNEKLFF. CDR3 coding DNA: TGCAGCGCCTTTTCAACTAATGAAAAACTGTTTTTT. The chain combines TRBV29-1 with TRBJ1-4; D is unresolved. Germline CDR1 is SQVTM and CDR2 is ANQGSEA. Trimming took off 7 bases at V and 0 bases at J, with 6 bases between the two ends. This CDR3 has 12 residues.

The chain is built from TRBV11-2 and TRBJ2-5, with TRBD1 matching over 9 bases. The assigned J gene may be wrong: the sequence end matches TRBJ2-7 better. CDR1 SGHAT and CDR2 FQNNGV come from the germline V gene. This CDR3 is 15 amino acids long. As DNA, the CDR3 is TGTGCCAGCAGCTTCGACCGGGACAGGGCGTACGAGCAGTACTTC. This translates into CASSFDRDRAYEQYF.

This clone has only a few counts. The chain recombines TRBV19 with TRBJ1-5; D is perhaps TRBD1 (6 bases). V lost 1 base to trimming and J lost 7 bases, with 14 bases between them. Looked up from germline, CDR1 is LNHDA and CDR2 is SQIVND (reference sequence). The CDR3 loop spans 15 amino acids. CDR3 loop: CASSIGLRGKQPQHF. DNA of the CDR3: TGTGCCAGTAGTATAGGGTTAAGGGGGAAGCAGCCCCAGCATTTT.

As for this clone: Relative to the germline gene, one junction end is altered; a read error may explain this. The gene calls are TRBV29-1 and TRBJ1-2, with D maybe TRBD1 (5 bases). Germline V lookup: CDR1 SQVTM, CDR2 ANQGSEA. CDR3 length equals 16 residues. CDR3 nucleotide sequence: TGCAGCGTGGAAGATGACACAGGAGCGTTGGGCTATGGCTACACCTTC. Amino acid sequence: CSVEDDTGALGYGYTF.

The J gene is TRBJ2-1, the V gene TRBV6-1; D is perhaps TRBD1 (6 bases). Between the trimmed V and J ends, which lost 2 bases and 7 bases, there was a span of 18 bases. Germline CDR1 and CDR2: MNHNS and SASEGT. The CDR3 is 16 amino acids. CDR3 sequence: CASSEYSGRGENEQFF. CDR3 DNA sequence: TGTGCCAGCAGTGAATATTCGGGCAGGGGCGAGAATGAGCAGTTCTTC.

The rearrangement joins TRBV7-2 to TRBJ2-1; D perhaps matches TRBD2 (6 bases). Germline assignment: CDR1 SGHTA and CDR2 FQGNSA. The CDR3 extends over 15 amino acids. The V end lost 5 bases, the J end lost 2 bases, and 13 bases lay between the germline ends. CDR3 protein: CASSPGLPAYNEQFF. The CDR3 nucleotides are TGTGCCAGCAGCCCAGGACTACCTGCCTACAATGAGCAGTTCTTC. Combining the CDR3 with reference TRBV7-2 and TRBJ2-1 gives the whole variable domain GAGVSQSPSNKVTEKGKDVELRCDPISGHTALYWYRQSLGQGLEFLIYFQGNSAPDKSGLPSDRFSAERTGGSVSTLTIQRTQQEDSAVYLCASSPGLPAYNEQFFGPGTRLTVL.